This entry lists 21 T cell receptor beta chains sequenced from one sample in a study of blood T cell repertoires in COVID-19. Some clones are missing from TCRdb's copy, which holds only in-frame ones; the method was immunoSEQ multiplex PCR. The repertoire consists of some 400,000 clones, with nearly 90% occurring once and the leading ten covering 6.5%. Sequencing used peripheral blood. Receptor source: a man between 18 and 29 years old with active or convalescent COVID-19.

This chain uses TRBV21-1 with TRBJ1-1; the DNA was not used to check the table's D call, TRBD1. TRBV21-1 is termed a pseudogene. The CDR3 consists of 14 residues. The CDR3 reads CASRGWGLKTEAFF. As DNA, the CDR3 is TGTGCCAGCAGAGGATGGGGGCTGAAAACTGAAGCTTTCTTT.

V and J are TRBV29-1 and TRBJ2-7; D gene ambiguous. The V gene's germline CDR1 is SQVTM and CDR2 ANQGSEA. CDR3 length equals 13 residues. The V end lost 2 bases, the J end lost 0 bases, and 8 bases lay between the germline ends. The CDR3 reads CSVELENSYEQYF. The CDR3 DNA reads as TGCAGCGTTGAATTGGAGAACTCCTACGAGCAGTACTTC.

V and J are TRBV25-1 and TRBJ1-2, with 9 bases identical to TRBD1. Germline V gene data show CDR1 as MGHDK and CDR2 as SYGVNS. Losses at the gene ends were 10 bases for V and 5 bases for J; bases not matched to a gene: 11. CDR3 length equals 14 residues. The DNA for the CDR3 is TGTGCCACCCAAACAGGGGGCGAGTTTTATGGCTACACCTTC. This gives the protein CATQTGGEFYGYTF.

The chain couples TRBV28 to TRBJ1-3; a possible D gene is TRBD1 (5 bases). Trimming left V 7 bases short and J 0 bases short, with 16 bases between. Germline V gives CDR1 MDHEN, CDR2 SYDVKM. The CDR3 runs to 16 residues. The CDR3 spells CASTFGGGPSGNTIYF. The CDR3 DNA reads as TGTGCCAGCACCTTCGGGGGGGGACCCTCTGGAAACACCATATATTTT.

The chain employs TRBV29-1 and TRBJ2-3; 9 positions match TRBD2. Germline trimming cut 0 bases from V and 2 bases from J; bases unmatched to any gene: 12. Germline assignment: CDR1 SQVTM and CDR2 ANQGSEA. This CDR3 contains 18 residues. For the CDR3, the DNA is TGCAGCGTTGAAGATATACTGGAAGCGGGGGGCGACACAGATACGCAGTATTTT. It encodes CSVEDILEAGGDTDTQYF.

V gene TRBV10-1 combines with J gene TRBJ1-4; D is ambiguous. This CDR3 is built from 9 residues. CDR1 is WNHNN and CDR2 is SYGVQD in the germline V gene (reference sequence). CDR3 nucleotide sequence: TGCGCTAGCGGGAGGGCACTGTTTTTT. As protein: CASGRALFF.

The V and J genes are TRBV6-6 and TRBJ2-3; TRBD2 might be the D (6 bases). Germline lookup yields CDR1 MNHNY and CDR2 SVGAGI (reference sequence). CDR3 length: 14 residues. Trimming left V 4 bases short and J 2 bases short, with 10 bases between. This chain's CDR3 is CASSSGRATDTQYF. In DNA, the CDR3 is TGTGCCAGCAGTTCCGGGAGAGCCACAGATACGCAGTATTTT.

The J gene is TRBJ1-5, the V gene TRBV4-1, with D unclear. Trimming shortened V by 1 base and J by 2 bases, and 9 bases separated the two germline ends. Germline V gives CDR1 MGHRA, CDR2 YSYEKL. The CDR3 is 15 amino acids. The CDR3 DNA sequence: TGCGCCAGCAGCCAAGTCTCAGCGGGCAATCAGCCCCAGCATTTT. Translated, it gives CASSQVSAGNQPQHF.

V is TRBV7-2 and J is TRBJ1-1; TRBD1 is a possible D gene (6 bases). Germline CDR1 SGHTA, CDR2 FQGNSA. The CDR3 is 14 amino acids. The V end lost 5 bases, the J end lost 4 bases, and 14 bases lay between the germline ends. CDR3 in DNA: TGTGCCAGCAGCCCGTGGGCAGGGGCCACTGAAGCTTTCTTT. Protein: CASSPWAGATEAFF.

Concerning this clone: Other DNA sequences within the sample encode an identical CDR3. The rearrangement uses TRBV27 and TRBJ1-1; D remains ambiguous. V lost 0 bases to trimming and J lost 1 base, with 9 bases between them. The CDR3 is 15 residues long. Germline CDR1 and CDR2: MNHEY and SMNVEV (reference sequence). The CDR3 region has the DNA TGTGCCAGCAGTTTATCCGCAGGCTGGAACACTGAAGCTTTCTTT. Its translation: CASSLSAGWNTEAFF.

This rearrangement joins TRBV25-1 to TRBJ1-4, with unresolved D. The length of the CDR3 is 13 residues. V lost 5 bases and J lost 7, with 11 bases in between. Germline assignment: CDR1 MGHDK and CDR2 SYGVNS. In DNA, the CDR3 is TGTGCCAGCAGTACCGTCCGGGGTGAAAAACTGTTTTTT. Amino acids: CASSTVRGEKLFF.

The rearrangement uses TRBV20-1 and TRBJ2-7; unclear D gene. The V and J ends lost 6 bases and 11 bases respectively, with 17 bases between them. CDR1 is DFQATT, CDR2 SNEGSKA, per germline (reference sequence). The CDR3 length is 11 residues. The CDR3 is CSASDLTRKYF. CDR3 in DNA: TGCAGTGCCAGTGACCTCACTCGAAAGTACTTC.

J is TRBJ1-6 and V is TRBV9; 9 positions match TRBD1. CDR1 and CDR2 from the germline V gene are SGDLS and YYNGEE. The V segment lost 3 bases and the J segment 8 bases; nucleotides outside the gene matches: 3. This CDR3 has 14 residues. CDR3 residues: CASSAGTGYSPLHF. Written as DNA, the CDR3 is TGTGCCAGCAGCGCCGGGACAGGGTATTCACCCCTCCACTTT.

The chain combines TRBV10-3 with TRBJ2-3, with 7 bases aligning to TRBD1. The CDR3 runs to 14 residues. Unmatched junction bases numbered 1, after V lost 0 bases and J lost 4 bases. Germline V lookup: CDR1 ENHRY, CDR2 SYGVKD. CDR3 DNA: TGTGCCATCAGTGAGTCGACAGGGTCAGATACGCAGTATTTT. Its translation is CAISESTGSDTQYF.

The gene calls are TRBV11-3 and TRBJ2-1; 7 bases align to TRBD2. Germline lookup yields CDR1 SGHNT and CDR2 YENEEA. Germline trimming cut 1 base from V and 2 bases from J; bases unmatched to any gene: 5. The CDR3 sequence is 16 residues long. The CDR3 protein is CASSLAAGAPYNEQFF. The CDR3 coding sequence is TGTGCCAGCAGCTTAGCGGCGGGAGCACCCTACAATGAGCAGTTCTTC.

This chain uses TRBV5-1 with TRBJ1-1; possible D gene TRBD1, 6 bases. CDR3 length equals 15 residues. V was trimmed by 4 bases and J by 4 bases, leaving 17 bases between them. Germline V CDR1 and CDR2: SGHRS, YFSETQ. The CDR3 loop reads CASSGTGSDTTEAFF. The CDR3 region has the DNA TGCGCCAGCAGCGGAACAGGGAGTGATACCACTGAAGCTTTCTTT.

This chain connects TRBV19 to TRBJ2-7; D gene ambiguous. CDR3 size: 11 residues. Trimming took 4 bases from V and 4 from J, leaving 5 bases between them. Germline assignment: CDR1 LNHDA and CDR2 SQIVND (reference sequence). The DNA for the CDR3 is TGTGCCAGTAGTAAGGAGTACGAGCAGTACTTC. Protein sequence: CASSKEYEQYF.

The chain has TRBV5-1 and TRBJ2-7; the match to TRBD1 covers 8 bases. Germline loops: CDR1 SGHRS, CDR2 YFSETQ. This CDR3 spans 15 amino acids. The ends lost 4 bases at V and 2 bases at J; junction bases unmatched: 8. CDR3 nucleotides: TGCGCCAGCAGCCCCCAGACAGGGGTGACCTACGAGCAGTACTTC. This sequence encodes CASSPQTGVTYEQYF.

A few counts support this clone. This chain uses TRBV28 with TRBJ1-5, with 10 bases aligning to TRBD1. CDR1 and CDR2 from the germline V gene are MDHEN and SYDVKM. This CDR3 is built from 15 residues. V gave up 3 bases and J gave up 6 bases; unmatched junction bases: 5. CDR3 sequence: CASSFGTGVGQPQHF. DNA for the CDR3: TGTGCCAGCAGTTTCGGGACAGGGGTAGGTCAGCCCCAGCATTTT.

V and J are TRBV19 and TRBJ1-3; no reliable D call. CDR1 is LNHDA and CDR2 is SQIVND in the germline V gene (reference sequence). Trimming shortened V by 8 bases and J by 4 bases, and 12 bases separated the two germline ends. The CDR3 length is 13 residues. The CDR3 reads CASLGLLGNTIYF. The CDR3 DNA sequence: TGTGCCAGTCTCGGACTCCTGGGAAACACCATATATTTT.

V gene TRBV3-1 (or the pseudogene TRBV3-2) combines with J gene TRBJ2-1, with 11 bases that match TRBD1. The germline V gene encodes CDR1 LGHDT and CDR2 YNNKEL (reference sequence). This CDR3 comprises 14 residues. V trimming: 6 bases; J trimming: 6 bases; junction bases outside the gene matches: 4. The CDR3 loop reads CASRAGQGANEQFF. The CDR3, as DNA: TGTGCCAGCAGGGCCGGACAGGGGGCCAATGAGCAGTTCTTC.